Sequencing of this T cell receptor (beta chain) was carried out in a study of cytotoxic CD8 clonotypes in ibrutinib-treated CLL. The table came from immunoSEQ multiplex PCR; TCRdb's copy has only in-frame clones and leaves some out. This sample has 35,000 to 50,000 clones, with over 60% found just once. V lost 1 base, J lost 5 bases, and 4 bases stayed unmatched. CDR3 length: 14 residues. Germline lookup yields CDR1 SGHTA and CDR2 FQGNSA. The sequence derives from a human donor with chronic lymphocytic leukemia. This sample comprised PBMCs, obtained after 12 months of ibrutinib treatment. This chain joins TRBV7-2 and TRBJ2-7; 8 bases agree with TRBD2. CDR3 sequence reads: CASSLVREAHEQYF. CDR3 nucleotides: TGTGCCAGCAGCTTAGTGCGGGAGGCCCACGAGCAGTACTTC.